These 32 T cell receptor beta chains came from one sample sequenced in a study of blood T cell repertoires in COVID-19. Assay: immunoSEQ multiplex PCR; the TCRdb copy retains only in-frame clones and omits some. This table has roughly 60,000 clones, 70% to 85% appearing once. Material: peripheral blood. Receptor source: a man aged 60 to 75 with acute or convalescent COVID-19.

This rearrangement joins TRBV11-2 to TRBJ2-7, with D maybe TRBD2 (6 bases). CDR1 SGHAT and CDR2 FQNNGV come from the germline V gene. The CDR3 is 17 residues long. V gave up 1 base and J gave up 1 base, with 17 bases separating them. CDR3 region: CASSLGGLGGSSYEQYF. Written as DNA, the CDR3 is TGTGCCAGCAGCTTAGGGGGCCTCGGGGGATCTTCCTACGAGCAGTACTTC.

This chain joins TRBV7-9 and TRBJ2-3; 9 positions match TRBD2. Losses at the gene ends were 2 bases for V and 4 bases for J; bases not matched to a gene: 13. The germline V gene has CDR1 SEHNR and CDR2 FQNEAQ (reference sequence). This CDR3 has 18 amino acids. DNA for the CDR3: TGTGCCAGCAGCTTATATAGCGGGGGCCCCATGAGGGCAGATACGCAGTATTTT. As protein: CASSLYSGGPMRADTQYF.

The CDR3 reads CASSPVGGSKNIQYF. The CDR3 DNA sequence: TGTGCCAGCAGCCCGGTGGGGGGAAGCAAAAACATTCAGTACTTC. The genes are TRBV5-6 and TRBJ2-4, with a tentative D call TRBD2 (6 bases). The V end was cut by 4 bases, the J end by 3 bases, with 14 bases between. The germline gives CDR1 SGHDT, CDR2 YYEEEE. The CDR3 totals 15 residues. Using reference TRBV5-6 and TRBJ2-4 for the parts outside the CDR3, the full variable domain is DAGVTQSPTHLIKTRGQQVTLRCSPKSGHDTVSWYQQALGQGPQFIFQYYEEEERQRGNFPDRFSGHQFPNYSSELNVNALLLGDSALYLCASSPVGGSKNIQYFGAGTRLSVL.

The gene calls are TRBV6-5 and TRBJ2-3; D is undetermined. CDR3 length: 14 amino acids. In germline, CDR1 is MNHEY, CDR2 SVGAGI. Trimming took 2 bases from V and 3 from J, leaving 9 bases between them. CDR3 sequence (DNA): TGTGCCAGCAGTTACACCAAGAGGACAGATACGCAGTATTTT. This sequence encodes CASSYTKRTDTQYF.

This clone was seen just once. The CDR3 region is CASSIAAGGFDSPLHF. In nucleotides, the CDR3 is TGTGCCAGTAGTATAGCCGCAGGAGGGTTCGATTCACCCCTCCACTTT. The chain joins TRBV19 to TRBJ1-6; D remains ambiguous. V gave up 1 base and J gave up 8 bases, with 15 bases separating them. The CDR3 is 16 residues long. The V gene's germline CDR1 is LNHDA and CDR2 SQIVND (reference sequence).

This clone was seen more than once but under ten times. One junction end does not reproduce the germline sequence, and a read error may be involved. CDR3 region: CSARKELLIHF. In DNA, the CDR3 is TGCAGTGCTAGAAAAGAGCTCCTCATCCACTTC. V and J are TRBV20-1 and TRBJ2-5; no clear D gene. The germline CDR1 and CDR2 sequences are DFQATT and SNEGSKA (reference sequence). This CDR3 region has 11 residues.

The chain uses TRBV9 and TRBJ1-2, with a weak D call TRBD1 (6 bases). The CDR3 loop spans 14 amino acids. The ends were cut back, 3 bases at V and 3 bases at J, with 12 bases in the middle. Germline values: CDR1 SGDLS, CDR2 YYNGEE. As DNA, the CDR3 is TGTGCCAGCAGCGCCAGGGGCGCTGACTATGGCTACACCTTC. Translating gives CASSARGADYGYTF.

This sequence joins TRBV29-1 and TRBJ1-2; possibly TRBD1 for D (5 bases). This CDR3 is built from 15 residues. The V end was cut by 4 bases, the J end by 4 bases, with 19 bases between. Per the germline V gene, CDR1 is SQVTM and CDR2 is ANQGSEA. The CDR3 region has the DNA TGCAGCGTTGTCGTGGGGGGTTCCCCCCCCTATGGCTACACCTTC. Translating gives CSVVVGGSPPYGYTF. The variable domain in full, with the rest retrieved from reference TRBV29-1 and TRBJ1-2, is SAVISQKPSRDICQRGTSLTIQCQVDSQVTMMFWYRQQPGQSLTLIATANQGSEATYESGFVIDKFPISRPNLTFSTLTVSNMSPEDSSIYLCSVVVGGSPPYGYTFGSGTRLTVV.

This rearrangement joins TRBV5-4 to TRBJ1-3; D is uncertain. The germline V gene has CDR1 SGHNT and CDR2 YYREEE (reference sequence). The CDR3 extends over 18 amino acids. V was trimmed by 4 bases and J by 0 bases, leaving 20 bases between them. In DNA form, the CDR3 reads TGTGCCAGCAGCCCGTCCCCTGGGCGGGAGAGCTCTGGAAACACCATATATTTT. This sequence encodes CASSPSPGRESSGNTIYF.

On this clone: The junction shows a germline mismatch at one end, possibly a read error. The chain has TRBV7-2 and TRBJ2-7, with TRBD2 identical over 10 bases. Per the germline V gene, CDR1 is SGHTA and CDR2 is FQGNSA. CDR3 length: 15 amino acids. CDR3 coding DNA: TGTGCCAGCAGCATAGCGGGGGGAGGGTCCTACGAGCAGTACTTC. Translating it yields CASSIAGGGSYEQYF. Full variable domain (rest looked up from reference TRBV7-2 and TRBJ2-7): GAGVSQSPSNKVTEKGKDVELRCDPISGHTALYWYRQSLGQGLEFLIYFQGNSAPDKSGLPSDRFSAERTGGSVSTLTIQRTQQEDSAVYLCASSIAGGGSYEQYFGPGTRLTVT.

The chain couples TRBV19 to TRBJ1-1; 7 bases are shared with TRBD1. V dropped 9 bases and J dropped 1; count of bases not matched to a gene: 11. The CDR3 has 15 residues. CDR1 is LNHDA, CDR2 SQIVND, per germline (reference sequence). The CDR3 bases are TGTGCCAGCAAGGGCTTGGACAGGCCGAACACTGAAGCTTTCTTT. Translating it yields CASKGLDRPNTEAFF. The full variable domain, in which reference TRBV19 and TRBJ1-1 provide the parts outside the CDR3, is DGGITQSPKYLFRKEGQNVTLSCEQNLNHDAMYWYRQDPGQGLRLIYYSQIVNDFQKGDIAEGYSVSREKKESFPLTVTSAQKNPTAFYLCASKGLDRPNTEAFFGQGTRLTVV.

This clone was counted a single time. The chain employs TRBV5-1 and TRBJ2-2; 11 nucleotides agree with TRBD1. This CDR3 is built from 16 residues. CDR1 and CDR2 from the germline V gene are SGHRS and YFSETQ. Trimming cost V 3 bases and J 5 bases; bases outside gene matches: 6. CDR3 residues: CASSSGQGAGTGELFF. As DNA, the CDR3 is TGCGCCAGCAGCTCAGGACAGGGGGCAGGGACCGGGGAGCTGTTTTTT. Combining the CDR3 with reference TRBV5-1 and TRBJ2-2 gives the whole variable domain KAGVTQTPRYLIKTRGQQVTLSCSPISGHRSVSWYQQTPGQGLQFLFEYFSETQRNKGNFPGRFSGRQFSNSRSEMNVSTLELGDSALYLCASSSGQGAGTGELFFGEGSRLTVL.

CDR3 DNA: TGTGCCAGCAGCTCCCAACGACTAGCGGGGGCCTACGAGCAGTACTTC. Translating gives CASSSQRLAGAYEQYF. The chain joins TRBV11-2 to TRBJ2-7, with 12 bases matching TRBD2. The CDR3 extends over 16 amino acids. Germline V gene lookup returns CDR1 SGHAT and CDR2 FQNNGV. The junction had 6 bases not matched to a gene; V was cut back by 4 bases and J by 2 bases.

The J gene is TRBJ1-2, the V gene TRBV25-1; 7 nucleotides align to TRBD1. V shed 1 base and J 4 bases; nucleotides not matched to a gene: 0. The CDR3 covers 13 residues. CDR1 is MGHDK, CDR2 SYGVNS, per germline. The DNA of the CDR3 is TGTGCCAGCAGTGAATCAGGGGGCTATGGCTACACCTTC. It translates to CASSESGGYGYTF.

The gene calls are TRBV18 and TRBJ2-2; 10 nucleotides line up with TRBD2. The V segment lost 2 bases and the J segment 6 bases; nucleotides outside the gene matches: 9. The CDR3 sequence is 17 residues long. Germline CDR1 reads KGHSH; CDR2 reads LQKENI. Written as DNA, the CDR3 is TGTGCCAGCTCACCAGCAAAGCGGGGGGGCCAAGCCGGGGAGCTGTTTTTT. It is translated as CASSPAKRGGQAGELFF.

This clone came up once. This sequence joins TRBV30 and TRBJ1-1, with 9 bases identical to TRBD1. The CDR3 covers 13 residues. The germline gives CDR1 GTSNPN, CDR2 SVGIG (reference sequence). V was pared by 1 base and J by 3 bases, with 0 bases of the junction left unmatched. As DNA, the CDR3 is TGTGCCTGGAGTGGGACAGGGGACACTGAAGCTTTCTTT. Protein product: CAWSGTGDTEAFF.

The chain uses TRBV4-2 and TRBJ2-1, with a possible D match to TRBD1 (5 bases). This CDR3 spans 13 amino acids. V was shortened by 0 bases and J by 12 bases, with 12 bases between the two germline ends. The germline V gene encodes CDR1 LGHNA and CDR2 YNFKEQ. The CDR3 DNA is TGTGCCAGCAGCCAAGAAGGGGCTCGGTGGCAGTTCTTC. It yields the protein CASSQEGARWQFF.

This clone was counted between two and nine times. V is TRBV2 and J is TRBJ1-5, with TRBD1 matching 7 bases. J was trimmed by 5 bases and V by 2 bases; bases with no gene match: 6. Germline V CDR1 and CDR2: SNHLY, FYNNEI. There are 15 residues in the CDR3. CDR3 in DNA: TGTGCCAGCAGTGAAACCCGGGACAGTTATCAGCCCCAGCATTTT. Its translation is CASSETRDSYQPQHF.

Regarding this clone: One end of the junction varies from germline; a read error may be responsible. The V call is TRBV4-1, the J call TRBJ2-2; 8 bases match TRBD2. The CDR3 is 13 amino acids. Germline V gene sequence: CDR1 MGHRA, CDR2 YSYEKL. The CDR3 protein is CASRQAGVGELFF. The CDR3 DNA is TGCGCCAGCAGGCAAGCGGGGGTCGGGGAGCTGTTTTTT.

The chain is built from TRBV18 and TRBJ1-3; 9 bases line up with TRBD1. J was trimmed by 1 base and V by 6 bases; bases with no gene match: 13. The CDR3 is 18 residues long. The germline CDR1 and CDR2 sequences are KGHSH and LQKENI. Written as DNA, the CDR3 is TGTGCCAGCTCCATGACCCCGGGACAGGGATTTTCTGGAAACACCATATATTTT. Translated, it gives CASSMTPGQGFSGNTIYF.

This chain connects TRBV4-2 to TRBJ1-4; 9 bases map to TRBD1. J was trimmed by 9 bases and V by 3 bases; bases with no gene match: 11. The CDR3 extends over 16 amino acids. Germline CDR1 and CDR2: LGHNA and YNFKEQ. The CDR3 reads CASSQILTGGMQKLFF. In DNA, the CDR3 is TGTGCCAGCAGCCAGATACTGACAGGGGGAATGCAAAAACTGTTTTTT.

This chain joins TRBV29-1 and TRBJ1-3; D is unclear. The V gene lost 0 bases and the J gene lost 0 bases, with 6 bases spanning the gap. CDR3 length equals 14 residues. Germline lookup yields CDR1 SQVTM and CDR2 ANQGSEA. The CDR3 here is CSVEDQFSGNTIYF. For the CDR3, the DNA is TGCAGCGTTGAAGATCAGTTCTCTGGAAACACCATATATTTT. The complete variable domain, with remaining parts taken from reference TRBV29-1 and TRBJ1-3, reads SAVISQKPSRDICQRGTSLTIQCQVDSQVTMMFWYRQQPGQSLTLIATANQGSEATYESGFVIDKFPISRPNLTFSTLTVSNMSPEDSSIYLCSVEDQFSGNTIYFGEGSWLTVV.

The CDR3 sequence: CASSPGLANEQYF. The CDR3 region has the DNA TGTGCCAGCAGTCCCGGACTGGCGAACGAGCAGTACTTC. The chain carries TRBV27 and TRBJ2-7; perhaps TRBD2 as D (5 bases). Germline V gives CDR1 MNHEY, CDR2 SMNVEV (reference sequence). V lost 5 bases, J lost 5 bases, and 13 bases lay in between. This CDR3 is built from 13 residues.

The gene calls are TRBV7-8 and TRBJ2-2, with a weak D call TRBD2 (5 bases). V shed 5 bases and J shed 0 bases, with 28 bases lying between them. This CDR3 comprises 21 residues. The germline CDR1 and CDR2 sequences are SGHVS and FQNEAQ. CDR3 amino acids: CASSTRVKAAHLKTNTGELFF. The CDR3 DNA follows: TGTGCCAGCAGCACCCGGGTCAAAGCGGCGCACCTTAAAACGAACACCGGGGAGCTGTTTTTT.

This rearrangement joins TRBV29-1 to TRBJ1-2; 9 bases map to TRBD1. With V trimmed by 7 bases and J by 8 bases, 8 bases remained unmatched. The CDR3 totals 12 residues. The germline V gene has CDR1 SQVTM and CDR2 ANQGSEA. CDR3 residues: CSAEGQGGGYTF. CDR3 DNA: TGCAGCGCCGAGGGACAGGGAGGAGGCTACACCTTC.

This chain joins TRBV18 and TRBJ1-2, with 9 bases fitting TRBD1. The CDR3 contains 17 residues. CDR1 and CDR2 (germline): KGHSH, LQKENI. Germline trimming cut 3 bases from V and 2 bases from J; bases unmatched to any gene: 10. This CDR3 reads CASSPPDRGRSNYGYTF. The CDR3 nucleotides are TGTGCCAGCTCACCGCCGGACAGGGGAAGGTCGAACTATGGCTACACCTTC.

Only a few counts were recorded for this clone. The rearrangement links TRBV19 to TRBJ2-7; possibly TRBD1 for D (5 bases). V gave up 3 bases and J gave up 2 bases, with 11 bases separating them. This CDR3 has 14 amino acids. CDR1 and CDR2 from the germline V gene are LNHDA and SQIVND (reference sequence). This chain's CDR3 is CASSIIAGPYEQYF. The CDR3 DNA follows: TGTGCCAGTAGTATCATTGCAGGGCCCTACGAGCAGTACTTC.

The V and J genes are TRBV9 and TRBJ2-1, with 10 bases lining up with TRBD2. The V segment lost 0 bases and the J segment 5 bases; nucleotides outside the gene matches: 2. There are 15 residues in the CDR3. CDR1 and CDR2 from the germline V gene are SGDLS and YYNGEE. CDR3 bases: TGTGCCAGCAGCGTAGAACTAGCGGGAAACAATGAGCAGTTCTTC. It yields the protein CASSVELAGNNEQFF.

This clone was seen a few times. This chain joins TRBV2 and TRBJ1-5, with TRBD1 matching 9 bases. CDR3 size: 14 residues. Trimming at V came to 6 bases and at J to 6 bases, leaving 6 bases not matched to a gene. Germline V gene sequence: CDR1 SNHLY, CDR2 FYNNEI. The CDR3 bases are TGTGCCAGCAGCGATGGGACAGGGCTTCAGCCCCAGCATTTT. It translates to CASSDGTGLQPQHF.

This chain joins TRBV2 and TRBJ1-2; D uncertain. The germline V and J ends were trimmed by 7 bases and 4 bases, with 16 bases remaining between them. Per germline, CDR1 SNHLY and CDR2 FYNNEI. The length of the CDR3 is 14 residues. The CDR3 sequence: CASTPGWQIYGYTF. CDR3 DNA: TGTGCCAGCACCCCAGGTTGGCAGATCTATGGCTACACCTTC.

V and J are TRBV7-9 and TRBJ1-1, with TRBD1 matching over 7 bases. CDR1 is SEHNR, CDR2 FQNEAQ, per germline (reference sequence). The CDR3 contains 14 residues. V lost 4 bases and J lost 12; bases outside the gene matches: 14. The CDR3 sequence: CASSSLDRPKGTFF. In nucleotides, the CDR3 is TGTGCCAGCAGCTCCTTGGACAGGCCCAAGGGAACTTTCTTT.

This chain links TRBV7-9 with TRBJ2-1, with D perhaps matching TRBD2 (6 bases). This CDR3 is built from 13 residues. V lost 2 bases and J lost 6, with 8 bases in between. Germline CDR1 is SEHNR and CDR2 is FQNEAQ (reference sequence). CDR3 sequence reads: CASSLTSLNEQFF. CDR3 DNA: TGTGCCAGCAGCTTAACTAGCCTCAATGAGCAGTTCTTC.